Reported below is one T cell receptor beta chain. Its cognate antigen is unknown. The entry originates in a study of Ad26.COV2.S vaccination and SARS-CoV-2 variants. Study-wide findings and caveats: With respect to non-spike TCR breadth, vaccine and placebo recipients were similar. Spike-specific TCR breadth was greater in vaccine than placebo recipients.

Treatment in this sample: roughly 18 received Ad26.COV2.S at low or high dose, single or two shots; about five received placebo; per-sample allocation not given. Sampling took place 63 days after the first vaccine or placebo injection. TCRdb keeps only in-frame clones here, not all; method: immunoSEQ multiplex PCR. The table includes over 400,000 clones, 90% detected once. Deletions cut 5 bases from V and 4 bases from J, with 11 bases between. Germline V gene lookup returns CDR1 MNHEY and CDR2 SVGAGI. The CDR3 length is 13 residues. Sequenced here: peripheral blood, sampled in a trial of Ad26.COV2.S vaccine versus placebo. The rearrangement links TRBV6-5 to TRBJ1-2; a weak D match, TRBD1 (5 bases). This TCR derives from a person between 18 and 65 years old who received the Ad26.COV2.S COVID-19 vaccine or a placebo. CDR3: CASSRDGSYGYTF. The DNA of the CDR3 is TGTGCCAGCAGTCGGGACGGATCCTATGGCTACACCTTC.